This T cell receptor beta chain was sequenced in a study of OX40 agonist ivuxolimab in advanced cancers. Study information: Ivuxolimab, an agonistic anti-OX40 (CD134) antibody, was given to patients.

The CDR3 runs to 13 residues. V was cut by 1 base and J by 4 bases, with 7 bases left in between. Germline CDR1 is SGHAT and CDR2 is FQNNGV. With regard to this clone: Its antigen remains unidentified.

Profiling relied on immunoSEQ multiplex PCR, and the TCRdb table lists in-frame clones only, not all of them. In the table there are fewer than 85,000 clones, roughly nine tenths of which are singletons. The study's findings and limits: Part of the nonresponder group also had normalized T-cell clonal expansion that was low.

The TCR was taken from an adult with an advanced solid tumor such as melanoma, head and neck, liver or kidney cancer. The sequencing here drew on CD4+ or CD8+ T cells sorted from blood, taken in a trial of the OX40 agonist ivuxolimab. This chain uses TRBV11-2 with TRBJ2-5, with no clear D. The CDR3 loop is CASSLVSRETQYF. The CDR3 nucleotides read TGTGCCAGCAGCTTAGTTAGCCGAGAGACCCAGTACTTC.